The 31 T cell receptor beta chains below were found in one sample sequenced in a study of blood T cell repertoires in COVID-19. Sequencing was performed with immunoSEQ multiplex PCR; in TCRdb, only in-frame clones are kept and a portion is missing. In the table there are 380,000 or so clones, approximately 88% of which are singletons. The sequencing sample was made of PBMCs or T cells enriched from blood (not recorded which). The receptors shown here come from a middle-aged woman with acute COVID-19.

The V call is TRBV11-3, the J call TRBJ2-3; 9 nucleotides align to TRBD2. The CDR3 is made up of 17 amino acids. CDR1 is SGHNT and CDR2 is YENEEA in the germline V gene. J gave up 2 bases and V 2 bases, and 8 bases lay outside the gene matches. CDR3 nucleotides: TGTGCCAGCAGCTTAAGGAGCGGGGGGCGAAACACAGATACGCAGTATTTT. Translated, it gives CASSLRSGGRNTDTQYF.

A single count supports this clone. This chain joins TRBV2 and TRBJ1-1, with D perhaps TRBD1 (5 bases). Trimming shortened V by 2 bases and J by 9 bases, and 13 bases separated the two germline ends. Per germline, CDR1 SNHLY and CDR2 FYNNEI. The CDR3 loop spans 13 amino acids. For the CDR3, the DNA is TGTGCCAGCAGTGAAAACGGGGGGAGTAAAGCTTTCTTT. This codes for CASSENGGSKAFF.

This clone was found once. The chain employs TRBV7-9 and TRBJ2-1, with TRBD2 identical over 13 bases. Trimming took 5 bases from V and 8 from J; bases not matched to a gene: 6. The germline V gene has CDR1 SEHNR and CDR2 FQNEAQ (reference sequence). CDR3 length equals 15 residues. The CDR3 reads CASSQGTSGEDEQFF. DNA for the CDR3: TGTGCCAGCAGCCAGGGGACTAGCGGGGAGGATGAGCAGTTCTTC. The full variable domain, in which reference TRBV7-9 and TRBJ2-1 provide the parts outside the CDR3, is DTGVSQNPRHKITKRGQNVTFRCDPISEHNRLYWYRQTLGQGPEFLTYFQNEAQLEKSRLLSDRFSAERPKGSFSTLEIQRTEQGDSAMYLCASSQGTSGEDEQFFGPGTRLTVL.

The CDR3 DNA sequence: TGTGCCAGCAGTACCCCCGACAGGGCCTATGGCTACACCTTC. This gives the protein CASSTPDRAYGYTF. This chain connects TRBV27 to TRBJ1-2; 7 bases are a match to TRBD1. The CDR3 is 14 amino acids. Germline V gene lookup returns CDR1 MNHEY and CDR2 SMNVEV (reference sequence). Trimming cost V 5 bases and J 4 bases; bases outside gene matches: 7.

The chain is built from TRBV11-2 and TRBJ2-1, with TRBD2 as a possible D gene (5 bases). This CDR3 contains 12 residues. Germline V gene sequence: CDR1 SGHAT, CDR2 FQNNGV. Trimming pared 2 bases from V and 9 bases from J, leaving 8 bases between. The CDR3 coding sequence is TGTGCCAGCAGCTTACACGGGGTTGAGCAGTTCTTC. It is translated as CASSLHGVEQFF. Supplemented by reference TRBV11-2 and TRBJ2-1, the full variable domain reads EAGVAQSPRYKIIEKRQSVAFWCNPISGHATLYWYQQILGQGPKLLIQFQNNGVVDDSQLPKDRFSAERLKGVDSTLKIQPAKLEDSAVYLCASSLHGVEQFFGPGTRLTVL.

This chain connects TRBV29-1 to TRBJ1-2; perhaps TRBD1 as D (6 bases). V lost 4 bases and J 8 bases, leaving 14 bases between the germline ends. This CDR3 is 12 amino acids long. Germline V CDR1 and CDR2: SQVTM, ANQGSEA. The CDR3 coding sequence is TGCAGCGTTGGGGACATTCTTATGGGCTACACCTTC. Protein product: CSVGDILMGYTF.

This chain uses TRBV12-3 or TRBV12-4 with TRBJ1-2; D not certain. This CDR3 comprises 13 residues. V lost 7 bases and J lost 8, with 17 bases in between. The CDR3 DNA sequence: TGTGCCAGCACCCTAAAGCCGGCGGGGGGCTACACCTTC. Residues: CASTLKPAGGYTF.

The chain links TRBV6-4 to TRBJ2-1; 11 bases are shared with TRBD2. Germline CDR1 MRHNA, CDR2 SNTAGT. Trimming cost V 3 bases and J 4 bases; bases outside gene matches: 5. The CDR3 runs to 16 residues. The CDR3 DNA is TGTGCCAGCAGTGATGGAGCTAGCGGGGGGTACAATGAGCAGTTCTTC. It codes for CASSDGASGGYNEQFF.

In this sample, this clone turned up once. V gene TRBV29-1 combines with J gene TRBJ2-5, with a possible D match to TRBD1 (5 bases). V shed 4 bases and J shed 0 bases, with 15 bases lying between them. Looked up from germline, CDR1 is SQVTM and CDR2 is ANQGSEA. The CDR3 runs to 15 residues. The CDR3 loop reads CSVVRSDTHQETQYF. As DNA, the CDR3 is TGCAGCGTTGTGAGATCGGACACCCACCAAGAGACCCAGTACTTC.

This chain joins TRBV7-2 and TRBJ1-6, with a weak D call TRBD1 (5 bases). Germline lookup yields CDR1 SGHTA and CDR2 FQGNSA. V lost 5 bases and J 10 bases, leaving 15 bases between the germline ends. The CDR3 has 14 residues. CDR3: CASSRPGLHSPLHF. The CDR3 coding sequence is TGTGCCAGCAGCAGACCAGGGCTCCACTCACCCCTCCACTTT. Full variable domain (rest looked up from reference TRBV7-2 and TRBJ1-6): GAGVSQSPSNKVTEKGKDVELRCDPISGHTALYWYRQSLGQGLEFLIYFQGNSAPDKSGLPSDRFSAERTGGSVSTLTIQRTQQEDSAVYLCASSRPGLHSPLHFGNGTRLTVT.

The genes are TRBV13 and TRBJ1-5; 9 positions match TRBD1. The CDR3 runs 14 residues. Germline assignment: CDR1 PRHDT and CDR2 FYEKMQ (reference sequence). The ends lost 5 bases at V and 9 bases at J; junction bases unmatched: 8. DNA for the CDR3: TGTGCCAGCAGCCCAGGACAGGGGCTGCGGCCCCAGCATTTT. Residues: CASSPGQGLRPQHF.

The rearrangement links TRBV7-7 to TRBJ1-3; TRBD1 agrees at 7 bases. With V trimmed by 5 bases and J by 0 bases, 10 bases remained unmatched. Germline V gene lookup returns CDR1 SSHAT and CDR2 FNYEAQ (reference sequence). CDR3 length: 17 residues. As DNA, the CDR3 is TGTGCCAGCAGCCCCTTAGTACAGGGGAGCTCTGGAAACACCATATATTTT. Encoded protein: CASSPLVQGSSGNTIYF.

CDR3: CASSLNSQETQYF. The CDR3 region has the DNA TGTGCCAGCAGCTTAAACAGCCAAGAGACCCAGTACTTC. The chain is built from TRBV7-9 and TRBJ2-5; D is uncertain. V was cut by 2 bases and J by 1 base, with 5 bases left in between. The CDR3 sequence is 13 residues long. Germline loops: CDR1 SEHNR, CDR2 FQNEAQ (reference sequence).

The chain is built from TRBV27 and TRBJ1-2; D possibly corresponds to TRBD1 (5 bases). This CDR3 comprises 13 residues. Trimming stripped 3 bases from V and 5 bases from J, with 10 bases between. Germline CDR1 reads MNHEY; CDR2 reads SMNVEV (reference sequence). CDR3 amino acids: CASSFFGGYGYTF. The CDR3 bases are TGTGCCAGCAGTTTTTTTGGGGGGTATGGCTACACCTTC.

This clone was detected once. The chain couples TRBV7-2 to TRBJ2-6; no firm D call. V lost 1 base, J lost 1 base, and 5 bases lay in between. This CDR3 has 15 residues. The V gene's germline CDR1 is SGHTA and CDR2 FQGNSA. CDR3 bases: TGTGCCAGCAGCTTAGGGCCTTCTGGGGCCAACGTCCTGACTTTC. Amino acid sequence: CASSLGPSGANVLTF.

The chain joins TRBV5-1 to TRBJ1-4; the match to TRBD1 covers 7 bases. The CDR3 runs to 16 residues. V dropped 3 bases and J dropped 10; count of bases not matched to a gene: 15. CDR1 and CDR2 from the germline V gene are SGHRS and YFSETQ. Written as DNA, the CDR3 is TGCGCCAGCAGCTCAACGACAGGGACAACTGGGGGAAAACTGTTTTTT. Its protein product is CASSSTTGTTGGKLFF.

The chain couples TRBV18 to TRBJ2-2; 10 bases line up with TRBD1. Unmatched junction bases numbered 12, after V lost 8 bases and J lost 6 bases. The V gene's germline CDR1 is KGHSH and CDR2 LQKENI. CDR3 length: 16 amino acids. CDR3 DNA: TGTGCCAGCACGGCGGACAGGGGGATAATCGCCGGGGAGCTGTTTTTT. Translated: CASTADRGIIAGELFF.

DNA of the CDR3: TGCGCCAGCAGCTTGGCACGGGGTGAGCAGTTCTTC. Its translation: CASSLARGEQFF. This sequence joins TRBV5-1 and TRBJ2-1; maybe TRBD2 (5 bases). The germline CDR1 and CDR2 sequences are SGHRS and YFSETQ. The V gene lost 0 bases and the J gene lost 9 bases, with 7 bases spanning the gap. The CDR3 spans 12 residues.

This chain connects TRBV12-3 or TRBV12-4 to TRBJ2-5; D remains unclear. The CDR3 consists of 13 residues. The V and J ends lost 6 bases and 1 base respectively, with 9 bases between them. The CDR3 sequence is CASRMGSQETQYF. As DNA, the CDR3 is TGTGCCAGCAGAATGGGCAGCCAAGAGACCCAGTACTTC.

Here the CDR3 reads CASSPDGQGAGYTF. CDR3 in DNA: TGTGCCAGCTCACCAGATGGACAGGGGGCTGGCTACACCTTC. This chain links TRBV18 with TRBJ1-2; TRBD1 aligns across 11 bases. The V gene end was trimmed by 2 bases and the J gene end by 7 bases; junction bases not matched to a gene: 3. This CDR3 is 14 amino acids long. Per germline, CDR1 KGHSH and CDR2 LQKENI.

The chain carries TRBV18 and TRBJ2-7, with TRBD1 matching over 9 bases. Germline V lookup: CDR1 KGHSH, CDR2 LQKENI. J lost 4 bases, V lost 6 bases, and 7 bases had no gene match. This CDR3 is 14 amino acids long. The DNA for the CDR3 is TGTGCCAGCTCGCCCGGGACAGGGTGGTACGAGCAGTACTTC. Its translation is CASSPGTGWYEQYF.

This chain connects TRBV4-1 to TRBJ2-1; D might be TRBD2 (6 bases). This CDR3 contains 17 residues. Per germline, CDR1 MGHRA and CDR2 YSYEKL. Trimming left V 2 bases short and J 7 bases short, with 21 bases between. The CDR3 sequence is CASSQQLPTSPRNEQFF. In DNA, the CDR3 is TGCGCCAGCAGCCAACAACTCCCGACTAGTCCGAGGAATGAGCAGTTCTTC.

The V and J genes are TRBV9 and TRBJ2-5; 9 nucleotides align to TRBD2. The CDR3 has 17 amino acids. From germline, CDR1 is SGDLS and CDR2 YYNGEE. After removal of 4 bases from V and 2 bases from J, the junction contained 12 bases not matched to a gene. CDR3: CASSPSGGRGGQETQYF. The CDR3 DNA is TGTGCCAGCAGCCCGAGCGGGGGGCGCGGGGGACAAGAGACCCAGTACTTC. Supplemented by reference TRBV9 and TRBJ2-5, the full variable domain reads DSGVTQTPKHLITATGQRVTLRCSPRSGDLSVYWYQQSLDQGLQFLIQYYNGEERAKGNILERFSAQQFPDLHSELNLSSLELGDSALYFCASSPSGGRGGQETQYFGPGTRLLVL.

There are a few counts of this clone. The chain uses TRBV19 and TRBJ1-1; possibly TRBD1 for D (6 bases). Trimming cost V 6 bases and J 6 bases, with 17 bases left between them. The germline CDR1 and CDR2 sequences are LNHDA and SQIVND (reference sequence). The CDR3 extends over 14 amino acids. The CDR3 DNA is TGTGCCAGTAGAGAACAGGGTGGTATTCCTGAAGCTTTCTTT. This encodes CASREQGGIPEAFF.

This clone was observed many times. The genes are TRBV19 and TRBJ1-2; D is undetermined. Germline V gene sequence: CDR1 LNHDA, CDR2 SQIVND (reference sequence). Deletions cut 0 bases from V and 0 bases from J, with 5 bases between. The CDR3 covers 14 residues. The CDR3 reads CASSIDPSNYGYTF. The DNA for the CDR3 is TGTGCCAGTAGTATAGACCCATCTAACTATGGCTACACCTTC.

This clone came up once. The chain carries TRBV25-1 and TRBJ2-4, with unresolved D. The V end was cut by 2 bases, the J end by 0 bases, with 11 bases between. The CDR3 spans 16 residues. CDR1 is MGHDK, CDR2 SYGVNS, per germline. CDR3: CASSEGQSLAKNIQYF. The CDR3, as DNA: TGTGCCAGCAGTGAAGGGCAATCCTTAGCCAAAAACATTCAGTACTTC.

The rearrangement joins TRBV19 to TRBJ1-4, with 8 bases lining up with TRBD1. The J segment lost 2 bases and the V segment lost 5 bases, leaving 7 bases of the junction unmatched. CDR1 LNHDA and CDR2 SQIVND come from the germline V gene (reference sequence). This CDR3 contains 16 residues. CDR3 DNA sequence: TGTGCCAGTAGTTCAGGACAGGGAATGACTAATGAAAAACTGTTTTTT. It yields the protein CASSSGQGMTNEKLFF. Supplemented by reference TRBV19 and TRBJ1-4, the full variable domain reads DGGITQSPKYLFRKEGQNVTLSCEQNLNHDAMYWYRQDPGQGLRLIYYSQIVNDFQKGDIAEGYSVSREKKESFPLTVTSAQKNPTAFYLCASSSGQGMTNEKLFFGSGTQLSVL.

The chain uses TRBV7-2 and TRBJ1-2; 8 nucleotides align to TRBD1. The CDR3 length is 14 residues. V was clipped by 3 bases and J by 8 bases; unmatched bases: 8. Germline V CDR1 and CDR2: SGHTA, FQGNSA. CDR3: CASSLQGAIFGYTF. The DNA of the CDR3 is TGTGCCAGCAGCTTGCAGGGGGCGATATTCGGCTACACCTTC.

The rearrangement uses TRBV5-1 and TRBJ2-3; maybe TRBD2 (5 bases). V lost 4 bases, J lost 5 bases, and 20 bases lay in between. Germline CDR1 and CDR2: SGHRS and YFSETQ. The CDR3 sequence is 16 residues long. Written as DNA, the CDR3 is TGCGCCAGCAGCGCCTCTAGCACCGCACCTGTAGATACGCAGTATTTT. Translating it yields CASSASSTAPVDTQYF. The full variable domain, completed using reference TRBV5-1 and TRBJ2-3, is KAGVTQTPRYLIKTRGQQVTLSCSPISGHRSVSWYQQTPGQGLQFLFEYFSETQRNKGNFPGRFSGRQFSNSRSEMNVSTLELGDSALYLCASSASSTAPVDTQYFGPGTRLTVL.

The rearrangement links TRBV6-1 to TRBJ2-5, with TRBD1 identical over 7 bases. With 2 bases clipped from V and 6 bases from J, the junction kept 6 bases outside the gene matches. In germline, CDR1 is MNHNS, CDR2 SASEGT. This CDR3 contains 14 residues. The CDR3 sequence is CASSEHRGTQTQYF. CDR3 nucleotide sequence: TGTGCCAGCAGTGAACACAGGGGTACGCAGACCCAGTACTTC.

The chain combines TRBV5-4 with TRBJ2-7; 7 bases align to TRBD1. Unmatched junction bases numbered 12, after V lost 4 bases and J lost 2 bases. From germline, CDR1 is SGHNT and CDR2 YYREEE (reference sequence). CDR3 length: 16 amino acids. CDR3 residues: CASSVSSGTAPYEQYF. The CDR3 bases are TGTGCCAGCAGCGTGTCCTCCGGGACAGCTCCCTACGAGCAGTACTTC.